This T cell receptor (beta chain) was captured by sequencing in a study of identical twins. Study conclusions and caveats: Cord blood's abundant beta clonotypes had fewer insertions, unlike memory repertoires. Beta out-of-frame sequences showed weaker excess sharing between twins.

cDNA carried unique molecular identifiers, and a universal primer site was added by template switching. Each CDR3 protein is one row after TCRdb ran MiXCR on the 5' RACE reads. Counted here are about 260,000 distinct CDR3 sequences, roughly 7% occurring once; the ten biggest clones make up around 3.4%. This clonotype was observed a few times. Its antigen is unknown. Per the germline V gene, CDR1 is SGHNT and CDR2 is YENEEA. Trimming removed 3 bases from V and 4 bases from J, with 9 bases in between. The CDR3 runs to 13 residues. These sequences were also reported in another study, on yellow fever vaccine responses in identical twins. That paper notes: After vaccination, twins' T cell response reportedly seemed partly convergent, partly personalized.

Sequencing was performed on memory (CD45RO+) T cells sorted from blood. The chain links TRBV11-3 to TRBJ2-5; a possible D gene is TRBD2 (5 bases). The origin of this receptor is a woman aged 18-29 years in good health. The CDR3 loop reads CASSFGGLETQYF. Here the CDR3 DNA reads TGTGCCAGCAGCTTCGGCGGGCTAGAGACCCAGTACTTC.